This T cell receptor beta chain was recovered during a study of T-cell reconstitution after alpha-beta-depleted transplantation in children. Study results and limitations: Reportedly, alpha-beta T cells present about two months post-transplant originated from several hundred expanded clones of graft origin. In some patients, recipient T cells and intrathymic progenitors surviving conditioning explained high day-60 diversity. T-cell numbers and diversity, one year after transplant, stemmed largely from T cells that were newly produced.

Unique molecular identifiers were incorporated when the TCRbeta library was constructed. TCRdb called the PCR reads again in MiXCR, with one record for every CDR3 protein. The table records about 58,000 distinct CDR3 sequences, about 40% of them present only once. This clonotype showed up just a few times. What it binds is not known. Trimming removed 4 bases from V and 6 bases from J; junction bases left unmatched: 9. Germline CDR1 SGHRS, CDR2 YFSETQ. The CDR3 length is 14 residues. The material was PBMCs, mostly from graft donor cells, obtained 360 days after TCRalphabeta/CD19-depleted stem cell transplant. This clonotype was sampled from a male patient between 10 and 17 years old who had a stem cell transplant for acute lymphoblastic leukemia, so the T cells may come from the graft donor. The chain joins TRBV5-1 to TRBJ2-7; TRBD1 aligns across 8 bases. The CDR3 loop is CASSRRTGLSEQYF. The DNA of the CDR3 is TGCGCCAGCAGCAGGCGGACAGGGTTGAGCGAGCAGTACTTC.